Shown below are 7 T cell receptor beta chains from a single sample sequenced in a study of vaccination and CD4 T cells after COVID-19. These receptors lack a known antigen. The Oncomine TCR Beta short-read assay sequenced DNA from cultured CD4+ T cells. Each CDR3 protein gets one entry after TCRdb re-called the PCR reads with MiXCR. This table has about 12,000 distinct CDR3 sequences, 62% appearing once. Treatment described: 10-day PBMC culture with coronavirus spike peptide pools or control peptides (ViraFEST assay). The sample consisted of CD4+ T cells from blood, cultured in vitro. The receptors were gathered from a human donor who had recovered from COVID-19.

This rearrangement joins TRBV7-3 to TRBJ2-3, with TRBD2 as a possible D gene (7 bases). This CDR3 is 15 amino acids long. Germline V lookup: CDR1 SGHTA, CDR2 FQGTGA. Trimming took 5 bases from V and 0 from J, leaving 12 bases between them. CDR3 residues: CASSARGASTDTQYF. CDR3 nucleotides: TGTGCCAGCAGCGCCCGGGGGGCAAGCACAGATACGCAGTATTTT.

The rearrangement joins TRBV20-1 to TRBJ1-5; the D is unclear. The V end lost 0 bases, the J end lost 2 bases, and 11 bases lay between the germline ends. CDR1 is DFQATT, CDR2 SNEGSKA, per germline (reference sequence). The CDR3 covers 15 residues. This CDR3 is CSARDAGAGNQPQHF. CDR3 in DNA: TGCAGTGCTAGAGATGCGGGCGCGGGCAATCAGCCCCAGCATTTT.

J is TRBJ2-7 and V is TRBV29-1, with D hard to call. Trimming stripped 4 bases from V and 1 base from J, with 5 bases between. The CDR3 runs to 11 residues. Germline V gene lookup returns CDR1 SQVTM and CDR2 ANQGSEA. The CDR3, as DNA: TGCAGCGTTGTATCTTCCTACGAGCAGTACTTC. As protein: CSVVSSYEQYF.

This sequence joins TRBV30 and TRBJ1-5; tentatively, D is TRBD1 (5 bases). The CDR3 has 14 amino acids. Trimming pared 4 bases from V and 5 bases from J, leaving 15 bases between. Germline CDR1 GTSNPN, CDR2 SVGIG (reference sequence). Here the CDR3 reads CAWNTGPFHQPQHF. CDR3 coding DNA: TGTGCCTGGAATACAGGTCCTTTTCATCAGCCCCAGCATTTT.

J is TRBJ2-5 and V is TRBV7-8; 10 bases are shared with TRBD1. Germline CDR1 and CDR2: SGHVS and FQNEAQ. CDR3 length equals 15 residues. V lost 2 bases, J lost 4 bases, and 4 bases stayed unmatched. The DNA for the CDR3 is TGTGCCAGCAGCTTATTGACAGGGGGCATAGAGACCCAGTACTTC. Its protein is CASSLLTGGIETQYF.

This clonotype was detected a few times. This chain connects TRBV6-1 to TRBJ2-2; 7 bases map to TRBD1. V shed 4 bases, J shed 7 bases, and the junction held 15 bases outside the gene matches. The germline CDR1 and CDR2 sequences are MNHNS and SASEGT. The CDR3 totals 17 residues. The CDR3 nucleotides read TGTGCCAGCAGTGTAAGGGGGCGGACCAACGTGCACGGGGAGCTGTTTTTT. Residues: CASSVRGRTNVHGELFF.

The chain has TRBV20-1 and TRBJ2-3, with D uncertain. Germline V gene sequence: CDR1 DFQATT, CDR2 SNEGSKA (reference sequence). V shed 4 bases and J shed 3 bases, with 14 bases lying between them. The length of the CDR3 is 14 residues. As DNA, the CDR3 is TGCAGTGCTACAGGAGACTTCACGACAGATACGCAGTATTTT. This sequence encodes CSATGDFTTDTQYF.